What follows are 30 T cell receptor beta chains derived from one specimen sequenced in a study of blood T cell repertoires in COVID-19. Some clones are missing from TCRdb's copy, which holds only in-frame ones; the method was immunoSEQ multiplex PCR. Among hundreds of thousands of clones, around 87% were seen once, and the ten largest hold around 1.2%. Sample: peripheral blood. The receptors were sampled from a man between 65 and 80 years old with acute or convalescent COVID-19.

V usage is TRBV28 and J usage is TRBJ2-6; D is unclear. From germline, CDR1 is MDHEN and CDR2 SYDVKM. CDR3 size: 16 residues. Trimming shortened V by 7 bases and J by 0 bases, and 13 bases separated the two germline ends. The CDR3 here is CASTPVVGSGANVLTF. The CDR3 DNA sequence: TGTGCCAGCACCCCCGTCGTCGGCTCTGGGGCCAACGTCCTGACTTTC.

J is TRBJ1-2 and V is TRBV11-2; no clear D gene. Trimming removed 4 bases at V and 6 bases at J, with 18 bases between. Germline V gene sequence: CDR1 SGHAT, CDR2 FQNNGV. This CDR3 region has 15 residues. The CDR3 is CASSSLEGRSNGYTF. CDR3 nucleotide sequence: TGTGCCAGCAGCTCCCTGGAAGGGAGATCGAATGGCTACACCTTC.

The V and J genes are TRBV6-2 or TRBV6-3 and TRBJ1-4, with 7 bases lining up with TRBD1. V trimming: 4 bases; J trimming: 2 bases; junction bases outside the gene matches: 10. This CDR3 contains 17 residues. Looked up from germline, CDR1 is MNHEY and CDR2 is SVGEGT. This chain's CDR3 is CASSFTTGWTTNEKLFF. The CDR3 coding sequence is TGTGCCAGCAGTTTTACGACAGGGTGGACGACTAATGAAAAACTGTTTTTT.

The rearrangement joins TRBV3-1 (or the pseudogene TRBV3-2) to TRBJ1-6; a weak D match, TRBD1 (5 bases). Germline-derived CDR1 and CDR2 are LGHDT and YNNKEL (reference sequence). The CDR3 spans 15 residues. V lost 1 base, J lost 9 bases, and 13 bases lay in between. As DNA, the CDR3 is TGTGCCAGCAGCCAAGTAGCAGGGTTCGGTTCACCCCTCCACTTT. It encodes CASSQVAGFGSPLHF.

This chain joins TRBV19 and TRBJ1-5, with 12 bases aligning to TRBD1. The CDR3 has 16 residues. Per germline, CDR1 LNHDA and CDR2 SQIVND (reference sequence). The V and J ends lost 4 bases and 5 bases, in that order; junction bases with no gene match: 6. CDR3 in DNA: TGTGCCAGTAGTACCGCCGGGACAGGGGGCGATCAGCCCCAGCATTTT. This translates into CASSTAGTGGDQPQHF.

The V and J genes are TRBV3-1 (or the pseudogene TRBV3-2) and TRBJ2-7, with TRBD2 identical over 11 bases. J gave up 3 bases and V 4 bases, and 2 bases lay outside the gene matches. The CDR3 extends over 14 amino acids. From germline, CDR1 is LGHDT and CDR2 YNNKEL (reference sequence). The CDR3 here is CASSPGTSGYEQYF. The CDR3 DNA sequence: TGTGCCAGCAGCCCCGGGACTAGCGGCTACGAGCAGTACTTC.

The chain combines TRBV5-1 with TRBJ2-7; 7 bases match TRBD2. The CDR3 has 15 amino acids. Germline V lookup: CDR1 SGHRS, CDR2 YFSETQ. V shed 5 bases and J 4 bases; nucleotides not matched to a gene: 12. The CDR3 sequence: CASSPGGGRAYEQYF. CDR3 nucleotide sequence: TGCGCCAGCAGTCCGGGAGGCGGTCGAGCGTACGAGCAGTACTTC.

As DNA, the CDR3 is TGTGCCAGCAGTTTCACAGGGGTAGGCAAAAACATTCAGTACTTC. Encoded protein: CASSFTGVGKNIQYF. The chain carries TRBV28 and TRBJ2-4; 7 bases fit TRBD1. This CDR3 is 15 amino acids long. The ends lost 3 bases at V and 3 bases at J; junction bases unmatched: 5. Looked up from germline, CDR1 is MDHEN and CDR2 is SYDVKM. The whole variable domain, filled in from reference TRBV28 and TRBJ2-4, reads DVKVTQSSRYLVKRTGEKVFLECVQDMDHENMFWYRQDPGLGLRLIYFSYDVKMKEKGDIPEGYSVSREKKERFSLILESASTNQTSMYLCASSFTGVGKNIQYFGAGTRLSVL.

V gene TRBV13 combines with J gene TRBJ2-5; D unresolved. The V end lost 6 bases, the J end lost 5 bases, and 7 bases lay between the germline ends. Per the germline V gene, CDR1 is PRHDT and CDR2 is FYEKMQ (reference sequence). This CDR3 has 11 residues. CDR3 protein: CASRYGETQYF. Here the CDR3 DNA reads TGTGCCAGCAGATACGGGGAGACCCAGTACTTC.

V usage is TRBV29-1 and J usage is TRBJ1-4; tentative D call: TRBD1 (5 bases). The CDR3 contains 13 residues. Germline V lookup: CDR1 SQVTM, CDR2 ANQGSEA. V was clipped by 7 bases and J by 2 bases, with 11 bases between them. The CDR3 DNA reads as TGCAGCGGACAAGGGGCGACTAATGAAAAACTGTTTTTT. Translation gives CSGQGATNEKLFF.

This chain links TRBV19 with TRBJ2-3; 7 bases match TRBD1. Germline V gene data show CDR1 as LNHDA and CDR2 as SQIVND (reference sequence). J was trimmed by 2 bases and V by 3 bases; bases with no gene match: 5. There are 15 residues in the CDR3. Written as DNA, the CDR3 is TGTGCCAGTAGTATCACAGGGGCTTACACAGATACGCAGTATTTT. Translation: CASSITGAYTDTQYF. Combining the CDR3 with reference TRBV19 and TRBJ2-3 gives the whole variable domain DGGITQSPKYLFRKEGQNVTLSCEQNLNHDAMYWYRQDPGQGLRLIYYSQIVNDFQKGDIAEGYSVSREKKESFPLTVTSAQKNPTAFYLCASSITGAYTDTQYFGPGTRLTVL.

The CDR3 region is CASSPGGSETQYF. The DNA for the CDR3 is TGTGCCAGCAGCCCCGGGGGTTCCGAGACCCAGTACTTC. The rearrangement joins TRBV7-9 to TRBJ2-5, with TRBD2 as a possible D gene (6 bases). This CDR3 is built from 13 residues. V was cut by 5 bases and J by 5 bases, with 12 bases left in between. Looked up from germline, CDR1 is SEHNR and CDR2 is FQNEAQ (reference sequence). The full variable domain, its missing parts supplied by reference TRBV7-9 and TRBJ2-5, is DTGVSQNPRHKITKRGQNVTFRCDPISEHNRLYWYRQTLGQGPEFLTYFQNEAQLEKSRLLSDRFSAERPKGSFSTLEIQRTEQGDSAMYLCASSPGGSETQYFGPGTRLLVL.

V and J are TRBV4-3 and TRBJ2-3; TRBD1 might be the D (6 bases). The CDR3 sequence is 16 residues long. Germline assignment: CDR1 LGHNA and CDR2 YSLEER. The V end was cut by 0 bases, the J end by 6 bases, with 16 bases between. The CDR3 region has the DNA TGCGCCAGCAGCCAAGATAACAGGGACATCGGGGATACGCAGTATTTT. Amino acids: CASSQDNRDIGDTQYF.

The chain is built from TRBV24-1 and TRBJ1-2; D is undetermined. Trimming cost V 4 bases and J 6 bases, with 5 bases left between them. CDR3 length equals 11 residues. The V gene's germline CDR1 is KGHDR and CDR2 SFDVKD. CDR3: CATSDPDGYTF. In DNA form, the CDR3 reads TGTGCCACCAGTGACCCTGATGGCTACACCTTC.

V and J are TRBV7-2 and TRBJ1-2; 9 positions match TRBD1. Germline V gene sequence: CDR1 SGHTA, CDR2 FQGNSA. The CDR3 is made up of 16 amino acids. J lost 7 bases, V lost 0 bases, and 9 bases had no gene match. The CDR3 here is CASSLAPGTGSFGYTF. CDR3 DNA: TGTGCCAGCAGCTTAGCTCCCGGGACAGGGAGCTTTGGCTACACCTTC.

The V gene is TRBV6-5, the J gene TRBJ2-1, with D maybe TRBD1 (6 bases). Trimming shortened V by 2 bases and J by 5 bases, and 13 bases separated the two germline ends. The CDR3 runs to 15 residues. CDR1 is MNHEY, CDR2 SVGAGI, per germline. CDR3 sequence reads: CASSYTDRPNNEQFF. The CDR3, as DNA: TGTGCCAGCAGTTACACCGACAGGCCAAACAATGAGCAGTTCTTC.

This clone was recorded once. The chain uses TRBV5-1 and TRBJ2-5; D uncertain. The ends were cut back, 1 base at V and 3 bases at J, with 10 bases in the middle. CDR1 is SGHRS, CDR2 YFSETQ, per germline. There are 14 residues in the CDR3. CDR3 sequence (DNA): TGCGCCAGCAGCTTGTCCGGAGATGAAGAGACCCAGTACTTC. It yields the protein CASSLSGDEETQYF.

This clone has more than one count but fewer than ten. V is TRBV10-3 and J is TRBJ2-1, with 7 bases matching TRBD1. V dropped 9 bases and J dropped 5; count of bases not matched to a gene: 10. This CDR3 is 14 amino acids long. Germline V gene lookup returns CDR1 ENHRY and CDR2 SYGVKD. CDR3 nucleotide sequence: TGTGCCATGAACGCACAGGGGATTAACAATGAGCAGTTCTTC. Translated, it gives CAMNAQGINNEQFF.

The chain recombines TRBV28 with TRBJ2-1; 10 bases are shared with TRBD2. Germline lookup yields CDR1 MDHEN and CDR2 SYDVKM. The CDR3 length is 14 residues. With 2 bases clipped from V and 9 bases from J, the junction kept 4 bases outside the gene matches. CDR3 coding DNA: TGTGCCAGCAGTTTACCTAGCGGGAGCCCTGAGCAGTTCTTC. As protein: CASSLPSGSPEQFF. Variable domain in full (rest from reference TRBV28 and TRBJ2-1): DVKVTQSSRYLVKRTGEKVFLECVQDMDHENMFWYRQDPGLGLRLIYFSYDVKMKEKGDIPEGYSVSREKKERFSLILESASTNQTSMYLCASSLPSGSPEQFFGPGTRLTVL.

V gene TRBV7-2 combines with J gene TRBJ2-2, with 8 positions matching TRBD1. This CDR3 region has 14 residues. The junction had 5 bases not matched to a gene; V was cut back by 6 bases and J by 5 bases. Germline assignment: CDR1 SGHTA and CDR2 FQGNSA. This CDR3 is CASSPDRETGELFF. Here the CDR3 DNA reads TGTGCCAGCAGTCCGGACAGGGAAACCGGGGAGCTGTTTTTT. The whole variable domain, filled in from reference TRBV7-2 and TRBJ2-2, reads GAGVSQSPSNKVTEKGKDVELRCDPISGHTALYWYRQSLGQGLEFLIYFQGNSAPDKSGLPSDRFSAERTGGSVSTLTIQRTQQEDSAVYLCASSPDRETGELFFGEGSRLTVL.

The genes are TRBV28 and TRBJ1-5; D gene ambiguous. Germline V lookup: CDR1 MDHEN, CDR2 SYDVKM. The CDR3 sequence is 12 residues long. V shed 5 bases and J shed 6 bases, with 8 bases lying between them. CDR3: CASSLTIQPQHF. CDR3 in DNA: TGTGCCAGCAGTCTTACAATTCAGCCCCAGCATTTT.

This clone occurred a few times. The J gene is TRBJ2-7, the V gene TRBV5-1, with TRBD2 matching 10 bases. CDR1 SGHRS and CDR2 YFSETQ come from the germline V gene. The CDR3 runs to 15 residues. Trimming at V came to 0 bases and at J to 6 bases, leaving 6 bases not matched to a gene. The CDR3 loop reads CASSLASGRAGEQYF. CDR3 nucleotide sequence: TGCGCCAGCAGCTTGGCCAGCGGGAGGGCCGGCGAGCAGTACTTC.

This chain links TRBV5-4 with TRBJ2-2; 9 bases fit TRBD2. The CDR3 contains 16 residues. Trimming took 2 bases from V and 5 from J; bases not matched to a gene: 7. The germline V gene has CDR1 SGHNT and CDR2 YYREEE (reference sequence). CDR3 sequence: CASSLLAGGQTGELFF. CDR3 in DNA: TGTGCCAGCAGCTTACTGGCGGGGGGGCAGACCGGGGAGCTGTTTTTT. Full variable domain (missing parts from reference TRBV5-4 and TRBJ2-2): ETGVTQSPTHLIKTRGQQVTLRCSSQSGHNTVSWYQQALGQGPQFIFQYYREEENGRGNFPPRFSGLQFPNYSSELNVNALELDDSALYLCASSLLAGGQTGELFFGEGSRLTVL.

V gene TRBV5-1 combines with J gene TRBJ1-2; a possible D gene is TRBD1 (5 bases). The CDR3 is 15 amino acids. Per germline, CDR1 SGHRS and CDR2 YFSETQ. V lost 6 bases and J lost 6, with 21 bases in between. This CDR3 reads CASKPGGGQPNGYTF. The CDR3 DNA sequence: TGCGCCAGCAAACCGGGGGGAGGTCAACCCAATGGCTACACCTTC.

V usage is TRBV27 and J usage is TRBJ2-2; D remains ambiguous. The CDR3 totals 15 residues. Looked up from germline, CDR1 is MNHEY and CDR2 is SMNVEV (reference sequence). V was pared by 4 bases and J by 0 bases, with 9 bases between. In nucleotides, the CDR3 is TGTGCCAGCAGTTATCTGGGCTCGAACACCGGGGAGCTGTTTTTT. It codes for CASSYLGSNTGELFF.

The chain uses TRBV13 and TRBJ2-3; D may be TRBD2 (5 bases). Germline assignment: CDR1 PRHDT and CDR2 FYEKMQ (reference sequence). V lost 5 bases to trimming and J lost 0 bases, with 9 bases between them. The CDR3 totals 14 residues. CDR3 residues: CASSLRTSTDTQYF. CDR3 sequence (DNA): TGTGCCAGCAGCCTCCGGACTAGCACAGATACGCAGTATTTT.

The chain employs TRBV5-1 and TRBJ2-6; D gene unclear. Per germline, CDR1 SGHRS and CDR2 YFSETQ. Trimming left V 6 bases short and J 0 bases short, with 10 bases between. CDR3 length: 15 residues. The CDR3 is CASTSGASGANVLTF. CDR3 in DNA: TGCGCCAGCACCAGTGGAGCCTCTGGGGCCAACGTCCTGACTTTC.

For the CDR3, the DNA is TGTTACTGGATCAGGGGCGACACAGATACGCAGTATTTT. It yields the protein CYWIRGDTDTQYF. This chain joins TRBV21-1 and TRBJ2-3; TRBD1 reflects the table's D call only, with no check against the DNA. TRBV21-1 counts as a pseudogene. The CDR3 is made up of 13 amino acids.

This rearrangement joins TRBV27 to TRBJ1-5; no reliable D call. CDR1 and CDR2 from the germline V gene are MNHEY and SMNVEV (reference sequence). V lost 1 base to trimming and J lost 0 bases, with 7 bases between them. CDR3 length: 15 residues. The CDR3 region is CASSLWSGSNQPQHF. The CDR3, as DNA: TGTGCCAGCAGTTTATGGAGTGGTAGCAATCAGCCCCAGCATTTT.

The chain is built from TRBV2 and TRBJ1-2, with D possibly TRBD1 on 6 matching bases. V was clipped by 7 bases and J by 2 bases, with 14 bases between them. CDR1 is SNHLY and CDR2 is FYNNEI in the germline V gene. The length of the CDR3 is 14 residues. The DNA of the CDR3 is TGTGCCAGCACCACAGGGAGAGACAACTATGGCTACACCTTC. Translation gives CASTTGRDNYGYTF.